These T cell receptor beta chains were read from a single sample in a study of T cell repertoires in cytomegalovirus infection. TCRdb fed the reads into MiXCR, producing one record per CDR3 protein. This sample yields roughly 500,000 distinct CDR3 sequences, of which about 15% are seen a single time; about 24% belongs to the top ten. The sequencing sample was made of CD8+ T cells from PBMCs. The receptors derive from a human donor in good health (CMV status not recorded). Some clones in this sample may be carry-over from other donors' samples. Each CDR3 is given with its conserved first and last residue. D genes are given only for firm matches. The listing skips clone size in some rows; elsewhere it reads once, few, many or a size class.

TRBJ1-1	.	TRBV13	.	TGTGCCAGCAGCTCCAGTAGAAAGGGGCCAGGGGCTTTCTTT	CASSSSRKGPGAFF
TRBJ2-7	.	TRBV4-2	.	TGTGCCAGCAGCCAAGAACCCCGGGACTCTTCCTCCTACGAGCAGTACTTC	CASSQEPRDSSSYEQYF
TRBJ2-1	.	TRBV27	.	TGTGCCAGCAGTATGTACAGTAATGAGCAGTTCTTC	CASSMYSNEQFF
TRBJ2-2	many	TRBV11-2	TRBD1	TGTGCCAGCAGCCGGTGGGTCGACAGGGCGAACACCGGGGAGCTGTTTTTT	CASSRWVDRANTGELFF
TRBJ1-4	many	TRBV7-2	.	TGTGCCAGCACCCAGTGGGGTGAAAAACTGTTTTTT	CASTQWGEKLFF
TRBJ1-2	many	TRBV6-2/TRBV6-3	.	TGTGCCACTGAGGCCTCCAGGGATGGCTACACCTTC	CATEASRDGYTF
TRBJ2-7	.	TRBV28	.	TGTGCCAGCGGAGAGGGGGACGAGCAGTACTTC	CASGEGDEQYF
TRBJ2-3	many	TRBV7-9	TRBD2	TGTGCCAGCAGCTTATATGCGGGAGGCACAGATACGCAGTATTTT	CASSLYAGGTDTQYF
TRBJ1-1	many	TRBV7-8	TRBD1	TGTGCCAGCAGCTTCCCGGGACAGGGGGCAAAGAACACTGAAGCTTTCTTT	CASSFPGQGAKNTEAFF
TRBJ2-3	many	TRBV5-6	TRBD2	TGTGCCAGCAGCTTCAGCGGGAGCCCTCGCACAGATACGCAGTATTTT	CASSFSGSPRTDTQYF
TRBJ2-7	many	TRBV7-2	.	TGTGCCAGCAGCCTGGAGGGCAGGGAAGGAAAAGAGCAGTACTTC	CASSLEGREGKEQYF
TRBJ2-1	once	TRBV14	TRBD2	TGTGCCAGCAGCCAAGAGGGGGAGGGCAAAGACAATGAGCAGTTCTTC	CASSQEGEGKDNEQFF
TRBJ1-5	few	TRBV28	.	TGTGCCAGCAGTACGCAACAGGAAGGGGATCAGCCCCAGCATTTT	CASSTQQEGDQPQHF
TRBJ2-5	.	TRBV5-1	TRBD2	TGCGCCAGCAGCTTGGATGGTAGCGGGGGGCCAGGGGAGACCCAGTACTTC	CASSLDGSGGPGETQYF